The clone carrying this T cell receptor (beta chain) was counted a few times. CDR3 length: 17 amino acids. Between the trimmed V and J ends, which lost 3 bases and 2 bases, there was a span of 17 bases. Germline V gene data show CDR1 as WNHNN and CDR2 as SYGVQD (reference sequence). The data were produced by immunoSEQ multiplex PCR, yet TCRdb's version contains in-frame clones alone and is incomplete. The data show approximately 150,000 clones, approximately 86% seen once. This record belongs to a study of blood T cell repertoires in COVID-19. The sequenced material came from peripheral blood. This chain joins TRBV10-1 and TRBJ1-5; a weak D match, TRBD1 (6 bases). The receptor's source is a woman aged 45-59 years with acute or convalescent COVID-19. The CDR3 region is CASSDSLRQDGNQPQHF. Written as DNA, the CDR3 is TGCGCCAGCAGTGATTCGCTCCGACAGGATGGCAATCAGCCCCAGCATTTT.